The next 22 T cell receptor beta chains were all read from a single sample in a study of memory CD4+ T cells and cytomegalovirus serostatus. The sort gate was single viable CD3+CD4+CD8-CD45RO+ cells for memory CD4+ T cells. The table came from immunoSEQ multiplex PCR; TCRdb's copy has only in-frame clones and leaves some out. This table holds some 95,000 clones, 80% found once. The sequencing sample was made of memory CD4+ T cells from blood. These TCRs come from an adult in good health and CMV-seropositive.

This chain uses TRBV14 with TRBJ1-2; 7 nucleotides line up with TRBD1. V trimming: 2 bases; J trimming: 4 bases; junction bases outside the gene matches: 4. This CDR3 has 14 residues. Germline-derived CDR1 and CDR2 are SGHDN and FVKESK. This chain's CDR3 is CASSQRQGVYGYTF. The CDR3 DNA is TGTGCCAGCAGCCAAAGGCAGGGGGTCTATGGCTACACCTTC.

In its sample, this clone was seen once. The chain has TRBV18 and TRBJ1-1; TRBD1 is a possible D gene (5 bases). The CDR3 consists of 14 residues. Germline V gene lookup returns CDR1 KGHSH and CDR2 LQKENI. V was shortened by 6 bases and J by 0 bases, with 11 bases between the two germline ends. Here the CDR3 reads CASSLMGVNTEAFF. The CDR3 DNA follows: TGTGCCAGCTCCCTGATGGGGGTGAACACTGAAGCTTTCTTT.

The rearrangement joins TRBV5-4 to TRBJ2-7; 9 bases fit TRBD2. The CDR3 loop spans 15 amino acids. Germline CDR1 and CDR2: SGHNT and YYREEE (reference sequence). The ends lost 2 bases at V and 6 bases at J; junction bases unmatched: 9. This CDR3 is CASSFGASGIGEQYF. CDR3 coding DNA: TGTGCCAGCAGCTTCGGTGCTAGCGGGATCGGCGAGCAGTACTTC.

The CDR3 nucleotides are TGCAGCGTGGTCTTAGCGGGAGGACCCACAGATACGCAGTATTTT. Amino acid sequence: CSVVLAGGPTDTQYF. The chain joins TRBV29-1 to TRBJ2-3; the match to TRBD2 covers 10 bases. Losses at the gene ends were 6 bases for V and 2 bases for J; bases not matched to a gene: 8. Germline lookup yields CDR1 SQVTM and CDR2 ANQGSEA. The CDR3 contains 15 residues.

This clone has just a few counts. The rearrangement links TRBV11-1 to TRBJ2-7; D ambiguous. Trimming took off 1 base at V and 0 bases at J, with 10 bases between the two ends. Germline V gene lookup returns CDR1 SGHAT and CDR2 FQDESV (reference sequence). The CDR3 covers 15 residues. Here the CDR3 reads CASSLGSYSSYEQYF. DNA of the CDR3: TGTGCCAGCAGCTTAGGAAGCTATAGCTCCTACGAGCAGTACTTC.

This clone was seen once. This rearrangement joins TRBV28 to TRBJ1-1, with no clear D. The V end was cut by 5 bases, the J end by 0 bases, with 7 bases between. Germline CDR1 reads MDHEN; CDR2 reads SYDVKM. The CDR3 extends over 13 amino acids. The CDR3 DNA reads TGTGCCAGCAGTGTTCAAATGAACACTGAAGCTTTCTTT. It is translated as CASSVQMNTEAFF.

The CDR3 protein is CATSRGGQGSRRGYTF. DNA of the CDR3: TGTGCCACCAGCAGAGGAGGACAGGGGTCCCGCCGGGGCTACACCTTC. The chain combines TRBV15 with TRBJ1-2, with TRBD1 matching 9 bases. The J segment lost 8 bases and the V segment lost 1 base, leaving 11 bases of the junction unmatched. Germline V gives CDR1 LNHNV, CDR2 YYDKDF (reference sequence). This CDR3 contains 16 residues.

The chain employs TRBV30 and TRBJ1-5; 12 bases are shared with TRBD1. V lost 3 bases and J lost 6; bases outside the gene matches: 9. Germline assignment: CDR1 GTSNPN and CDR2 SVGIG (reference sequence). The CDR3 has 16 amino acids. The CDR3 nucleotides read TGTGCCTGGAGCGCCGGGACAGGGGGCTCCGGTCAGCCCCAGCATTTT. Encoded protein: CAWSAGTGGSGQPQHF.

The rearrangement uses TRBV7-2 and TRBJ1-2; D gene ambiguous. The CDR3 contains 12 residues. V was cut by 5 bases and J by 5 bases, with 9 bases left in between. Germline CDR1 is SGHTA and CDR2 is FQGNSA. CDR3 sequence reads: CASSHTTYGYTF. The CDR3 nucleotides read TGTGCCAGCAGCCACACCACTTATGGCTACACCTTC.

This sequence joins TRBV5-1 and TRBJ1-2, with 11 bases identical to TRBD1. The CDR3 runs 15 residues. Germline trimming cut 2 bases from V and 6 bases from J; bases unmatched to any gene: 6. The germline CDR1 and CDR2 sequences are SGHRS and YFSETQ. The CDR3 DNA is TGCGCCAGCAGCTTAGCTGGACAGGGGGCGGATGGCTACACCTTC. Encoded protein: CASSLAGQGADGYTF.

The V and J genes are TRBV5-5 and TRBJ2-7, with a weak D call TRBD1 (6 bases). CDR3 length: 15 residues. The V and J ends lost 4 bases and 7 bases respectively, with 21 bases between them. Germline V gives CDR1 SGHKS, CDR2 YYEKEE (reference sequence). The CDR3 region has the DNA TGTGCCAGCAGCCCGCGAACAGACAGGCCGGGGGAGCAGTACTTC. Translating gives CASSPRTDRPGEQYF.

The J gene is TRBJ1-2, the V gene TRBV5-4, with D possibly being TRBD1 (5 bases). Trimming took 2 bases from V and 2 from J, leaving 10 bases between them. The CDR3 runs 14 residues. The germline CDR1 and CDR2 sequences are SGHNT and YYREEE (reference sequence). The CDR3 DNA follows: TGTGCCAGCAGCTTTCCAGGGACCAACTATGGCTACACCTTC. Translated, it gives CASSFPGTNYGYTF. The variable domain in full, completed from reference TRBV5-4 and TRBJ1-2, reads ETGVTQSPTHLIKTRGQQVTLRCSSQSGHNTVSWYQQALGQGPQFIFQYYREEENGRGNFPPRFSGLQFPNYSSELNVNALELDDSALYLCASSFPGTNYGYTFGSGTRLTVV.

The chain has TRBV2 and TRBJ2-1; D unresolved. CDR1 is SNHLY and CDR2 is FYNNEI in the germline V gene. CDR3 length: 13 amino acids. Trimming left V 5 bases short and J 4 bases short, with 9 bases between. The CDR3 bases are TGTGCCAGCAGTCCGGGTTGGTACAATGAGCAGTTCTTC. Protein: CASSPGWYNEQFF.

The rearrangement uses TRBV7-3 and TRBJ2-3; 9 bases match TRBD2. V was clipped by 4 bases and J by 0 bases; unmatched bases: 2. CDR1 and CDR2 (germline): SGHTA, FQGTGA. CDR3 length: 15 amino acids. This CDR3 reads CASSWTSVSTDTQYF. DNA for the CDR3: TGTGCCAGCAGCTGGACTAGCGTTAGCACAGATACGCAGTATTTT.

A few counts support this clone. At the DNA level, this CDR3 is encoded by other sequences in the same sample as well. The chain employs TRBV9 and TRBJ2-5; D not certain. The CDR3 loop spans 12 amino acids. V gave up 1 base and J gave up 5 bases, with 6 bases separating them. Germline V lookup: CDR1 SGDLS, CDR2 YYNGEE. CDR3 bases: TGTGCCAGCAGCGTAACCGAGGAGACCCAGTACTTC. It translates to CASSVTEETQYF.

The genes are TRBV5-6 and TRBJ1-2; D might be TRBD1 (5 bases). V was trimmed by 4 bases and J by 6 bases, leaving 16 bases between them. From germline, CDR1 is SGHDT and CDR2 YYEEEE. This CDR3 spans 14 amino acids. The CDR3, as DNA: TGTGCCAGCAGCCTCCCCAGCGGGACGAATGGCTACACCTTC. Translated: CASSLPSGTNGYTF.

The rearrangement uses TRBV2 and TRBJ1-5; 8 bases agree with TRBD1. This CDR3 is built from 17 residues. CDR1 SNHLY and CDR2 FYNNEI come from the germline V gene. V lost 8 bases and J lost 5; bases outside the gene matches: 17. CDR3 loop: CASLAPLGQGGDQPQHF. CDR3 DNA: TGTGCCAGCCTCGCCCCCCTCGGACAGGGTGGGGATCAGCCCCAGCATTTT.

This clone has more than one count but fewer than ten. The J gene is TRBJ1-1, the V gene TRBV6-6; D unresolved. CDR1 is MNHNY and CDR2 is SVGAGI in the germline V gene (reference sequence). The CDR3 extends over 13 amino acids. V was shortened by 6 bases and J by 4 bases, with 12 bases between the two germline ends. CDR3 sequence: CASSSLGITEAFF. CDR3 coding DNA: TGTGCCAGCAGCTCACTGGGTATCACTGAAGCTTTCTTT.

This clone was observed a single time. The DNA of the CDR3 is TGTGCCAGCAGGGTTGGGGAGGCGGATACGCAGTATTTT. Protein product: CASRVGEADTQYF. The chain employs TRBV5-6 and TRBJ2-3; D may be TRBD2 (6 bases). The CDR3 is 13 residues long. Germline CDR1 is SGHDT and CDR2 is YYEEEE. Trimming removed 5 bases from V and 6 bases from J, with 13 bases in between.

The rearrangement uses TRBV7-9 and TRBJ2-1; 7 bases align to TRBD2. Germline V lookup: CDR1 SEHNR, CDR2 FQNEAQ (reference sequence). Trimming cost V 1 base and J 9 bases; bases outside gene matches: 15. The CDR3 totals 17 residues. The CDR3 here is CASSLDFAGDSSGEQFF. The CDR3 DNA follows: TGTGCCAGCAGCTTAGATTTCGCGGGAGATTCCTCAGGTGAGCAGTTCTTC.

This rearrangement joins TRBV7-6 to TRBJ1-4, with TRBD1 matching over 9 bases. In germline, CDR1 is SGHVS, CDR2 FNYEAQ. With V trimmed by 1 base and J by 8 bases, 5 bases remained unmatched. The CDR3 is made up of 15 amino acids. For the CDR3, the DNA is TGTGCCAGCAGCTTAGTAACAGGGGGCGTGGAAAAACTGTTTTTT. This sequence encodes CASSLVTGGVEKLFF.

On this clone itself: Different DNA sequences within this sample yield the same CDR3. The chain joins TRBV18 to TRBJ2-2; 7 bases align to TRBD1. This CDR3 comprises 15 residues. Germline values: CDR1 KGHSH, CDR2 LQKENI. V dropped 2 bases and J dropped 0; count of bases not matched to a gene: 0. CDR3 protein: CASSPGTANTGELFF. The CDR3 DNA reads as TGTGCCAGCTCACCAGGGACAGCGAACACCGGGGAGCTGTTTTTT.